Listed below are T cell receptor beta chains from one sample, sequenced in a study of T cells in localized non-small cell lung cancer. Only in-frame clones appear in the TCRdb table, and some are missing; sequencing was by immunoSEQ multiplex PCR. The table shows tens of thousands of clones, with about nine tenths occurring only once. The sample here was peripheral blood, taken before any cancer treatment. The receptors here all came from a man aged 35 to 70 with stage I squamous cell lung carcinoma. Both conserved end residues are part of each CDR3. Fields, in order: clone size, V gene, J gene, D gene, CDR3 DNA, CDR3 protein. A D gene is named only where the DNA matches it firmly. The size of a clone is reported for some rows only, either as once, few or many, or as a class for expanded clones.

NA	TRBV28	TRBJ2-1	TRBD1	TGTGCCAGCAGGACAGGGACGGCCTCCTACAATGAGCAGTTCTTC	CASRTGTASYNEQFF
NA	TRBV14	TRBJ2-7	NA	TGTGCCAGCAGTCTGAGGTACGAGCAGTACTTC	CASSLRYEQYF
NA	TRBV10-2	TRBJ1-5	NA	TGCGCCAGCAGTGCAGGATATAGCAATCAGCCCCAGCATTTT	CASSAGYSNQPQHF
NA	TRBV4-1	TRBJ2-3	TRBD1	TGCGCCAGCAGCCAGCGGGACAGGGAGCCAGATACGCAGTATTTT	CASSQRDREPDTQYF
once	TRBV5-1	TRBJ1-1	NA	TGCGCCAGCAGCTTTGATGGTGGGACTGAAGCTTTCTTT	CASSFDGGTEAFF
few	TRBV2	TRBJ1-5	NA	TGTGCCAGCAAGGGGGGATTAGGCCAGCCCCAGCATTTT	CASKGGLGQPQHF
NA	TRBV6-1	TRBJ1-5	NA	TGTGCCAGCAGTGAAGGGAACGGGAGGACTCAGCCCCAGCATTTT	CASSEGNGRTQPQHF
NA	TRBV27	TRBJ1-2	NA	TGTGCCAGCAGTTTAAACGCGTCCCCCGACTATGGCTACACCTTC	CASSLNASPDYGYTF
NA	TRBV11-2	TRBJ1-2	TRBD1	TGTGCCAGCAGCCCCCGGACAGGGGCTTTGAACTATGGCTACACCTTC	CASSPRTGALNYGYTF
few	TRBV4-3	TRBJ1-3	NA	TGCGCCAGCAGCCAAGCACTGACCTCTGGAAACACCATATATTTT	CASSQALTSGNTIYF
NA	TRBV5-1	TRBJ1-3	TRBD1	TGCGCCAGCACCCAGGGACAGAACTACGGAAACACCATATATTTT	CASTQGQNYGNTIYF
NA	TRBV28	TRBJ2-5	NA	TGTGCCAGCAGTTTTGTAACAGGGTGGCGGGAGACCCAGTACTTC	CASSFVTGWRETQYF
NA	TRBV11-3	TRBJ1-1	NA	TGTGCCAGCAGCTGGACACTGAACACTGAAGCTTTCTTT	CASSWTLNTEAFF
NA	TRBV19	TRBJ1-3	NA	TGTGCCAGTAGTATCGCCACCTTGAACTCTGGAAACACCATATATTTT	CASSIATLNSGNTIYF
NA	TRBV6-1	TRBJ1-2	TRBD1	TGTGCCAGCAGTAACCGACAGGGTCCCTATGGCTACACCTTC	CASSNRQGPYGYTF
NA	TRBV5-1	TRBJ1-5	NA	TGCGCCAGCAGCTTAGGAGACAGTTACAATCAGCCCCAGCATTTT	CASSLGDSYNQPQHF
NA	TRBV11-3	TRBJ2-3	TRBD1	TGTGCCAGCAGCCGACAGGGCCCCACAGATACGCAGTATTTT	CASSRQGPTDTQYF
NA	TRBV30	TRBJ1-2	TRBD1	TGTGCCTGGAGTCGGACCGGGACAGGGGGAACGGGGGGTGGCTACACCTTC	CAWSRTGTGGTGGGYTF
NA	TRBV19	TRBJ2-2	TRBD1	TGTGCCAGTAGTATAGCAATGGGACAGGGAGGCGGGGAGCTGTTTTTT	CASSIAMGQGGGELFF
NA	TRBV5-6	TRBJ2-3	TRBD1	TGTGCCAGCAGCCCTTTAGGGACAGCCCTCCGGACAGATACGCAGTATTTT	CASSPLGTALRTDTQYF